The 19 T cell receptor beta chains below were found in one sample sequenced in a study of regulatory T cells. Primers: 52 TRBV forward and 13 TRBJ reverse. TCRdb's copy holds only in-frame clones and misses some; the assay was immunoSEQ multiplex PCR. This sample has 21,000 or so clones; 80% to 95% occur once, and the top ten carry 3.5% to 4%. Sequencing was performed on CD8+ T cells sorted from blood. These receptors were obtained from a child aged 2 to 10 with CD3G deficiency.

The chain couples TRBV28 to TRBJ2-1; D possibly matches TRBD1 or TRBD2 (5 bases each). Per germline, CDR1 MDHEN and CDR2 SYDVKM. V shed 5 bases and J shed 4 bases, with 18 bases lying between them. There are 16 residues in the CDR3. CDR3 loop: CASSPIGAGGYNEQFF. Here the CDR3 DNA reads TGTGCCAGCAGTCCTATTGGGGCGGGCGGGTACAATGAGCAGTTCTTC.

The CDR3 DNA is TGTGCCAGCAGTTACCGGGACTCCGCTCCCTACGAGCAGTACTTC. It specifies CASSYRDSAPYEQYF. The rearrangement joins TRBV28 to TRBJ2-7; possible D gene TRBD2, 6 bases. The CDR3 contains 15 residues. Germline CDR1 and CDR2: MDHEN and SYDVKM. V gave up 4 bases and J gave up 2 bases, with 15 bases separating them.

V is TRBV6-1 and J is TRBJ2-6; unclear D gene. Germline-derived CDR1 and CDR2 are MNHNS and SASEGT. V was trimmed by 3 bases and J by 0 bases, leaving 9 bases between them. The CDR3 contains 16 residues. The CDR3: CASSDPLSSGANVLTF. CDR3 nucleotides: TGTGCCAGCAGTGACCCCCTATCCTCTGGGGCCAACGTCCTGACTTTC.

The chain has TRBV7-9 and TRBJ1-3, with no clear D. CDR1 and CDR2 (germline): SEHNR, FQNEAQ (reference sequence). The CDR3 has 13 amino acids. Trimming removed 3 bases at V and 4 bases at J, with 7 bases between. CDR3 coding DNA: TGTGCCAGCAGCTTTAAGTCGGGAAACACCATATATTTT. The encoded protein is CASSFKSGNTIYF.

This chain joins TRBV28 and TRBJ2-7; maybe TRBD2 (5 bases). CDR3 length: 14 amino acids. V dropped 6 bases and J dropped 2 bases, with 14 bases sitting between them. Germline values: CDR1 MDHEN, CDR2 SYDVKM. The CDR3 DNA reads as TGTGCCAGCAGCCACGGGATCCCCCCCTACGAGCAGTACTTC. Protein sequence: CASSHGIPPYEQYF.

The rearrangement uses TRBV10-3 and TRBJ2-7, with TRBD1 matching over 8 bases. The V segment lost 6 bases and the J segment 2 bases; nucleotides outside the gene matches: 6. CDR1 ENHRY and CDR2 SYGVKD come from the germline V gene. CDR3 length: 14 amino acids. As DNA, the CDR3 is TGTGCCATCAGCTGGACAGGGCGACCCTACGAGCAGTACTTC. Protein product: CAISWTGRPYEQYF.

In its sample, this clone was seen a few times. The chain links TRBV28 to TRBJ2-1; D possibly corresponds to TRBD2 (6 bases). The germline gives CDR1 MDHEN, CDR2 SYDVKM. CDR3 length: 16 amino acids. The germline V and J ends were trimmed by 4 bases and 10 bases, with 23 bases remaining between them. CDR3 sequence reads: CASSSVQRVGGREQFF. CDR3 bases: TGTGCCAGCAGTTCGGTCCAGCGGGTGGGAGGTCGAGAGCAGTTCTTC.

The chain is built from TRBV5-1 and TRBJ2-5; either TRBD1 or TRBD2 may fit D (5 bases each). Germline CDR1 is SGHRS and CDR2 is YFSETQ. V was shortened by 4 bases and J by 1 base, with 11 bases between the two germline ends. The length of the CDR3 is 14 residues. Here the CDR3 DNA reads TGCGCCAGCAGCAGGGGAGACTTCCAAGAGACCCAGTACTTC. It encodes CASSRGDFQETQYF.

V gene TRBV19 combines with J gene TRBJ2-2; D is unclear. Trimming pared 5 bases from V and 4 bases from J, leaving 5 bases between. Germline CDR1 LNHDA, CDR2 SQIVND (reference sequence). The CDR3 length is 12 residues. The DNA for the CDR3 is TGTGCCAGTAGTCACTCCACCGGGGAGCTGTTTTTT. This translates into CASSHSTGELFF.

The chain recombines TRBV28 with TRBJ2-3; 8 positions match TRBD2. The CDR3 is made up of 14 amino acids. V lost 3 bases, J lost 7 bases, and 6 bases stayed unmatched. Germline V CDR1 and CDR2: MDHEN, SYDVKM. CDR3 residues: CASSFSAGGYTQYF. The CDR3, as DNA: TGTGCCAGCAGTTTTTCGGCGGGAGGATATACGCAGTATTTT. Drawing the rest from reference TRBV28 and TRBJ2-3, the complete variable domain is DVKVTQSSRYLVKRTGEKVFLECVQDMDHENMFWYRQDPGLGLRLIYFSYDVKMKEKGDIPEGYSVSREKKERFSLILESASTNQTSMYLCASSFSAGGYTQYFGPGTRLTVL.

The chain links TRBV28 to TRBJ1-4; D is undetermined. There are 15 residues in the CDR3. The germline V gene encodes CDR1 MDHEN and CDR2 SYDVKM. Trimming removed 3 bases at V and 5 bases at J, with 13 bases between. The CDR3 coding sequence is TGTGCCAGCAGTTTGGTGGCAGCCGGCAATGAAAAACTGTTTTTT. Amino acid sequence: CASSLVAAGNEKLFF.

CDR3 sequence (DNA): TGTGCCAGCAGCCGCCTCTGGGTTCACAATCAGCCCCAGCATTTT. This codes for CASSRLWVHNQPQHF. The genes are TRBV28 and TRBJ1-5, with D unclear. Germline V CDR1 and CDR2: MDHEN, SYDVKM. Trimming took 6 bases from V and 3 from J, leaving 15 bases between them. This CDR3 region has 15 residues. The full variable domain, completed using reference TRBV28 and TRBJ1-5, is DVKVTQSSRYLVKRTGEKVFLECVQDMDHENMFWYRQDPGLGLRLIYFSYDVKMKEKGDIPEGYSVSREKKERFSLILESASTNQTSMYLCASSRLWVHNQPQHFGDGTRLSIL.

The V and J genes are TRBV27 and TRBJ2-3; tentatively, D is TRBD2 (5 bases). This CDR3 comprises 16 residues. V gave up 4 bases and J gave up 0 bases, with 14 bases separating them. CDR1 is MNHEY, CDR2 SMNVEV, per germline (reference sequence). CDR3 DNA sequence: TGTGCCAGCAGTTCCACGTCGGGGTATAGCACAGATACGCAGTATTTT. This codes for CASSSTSGYSTDTQYF.

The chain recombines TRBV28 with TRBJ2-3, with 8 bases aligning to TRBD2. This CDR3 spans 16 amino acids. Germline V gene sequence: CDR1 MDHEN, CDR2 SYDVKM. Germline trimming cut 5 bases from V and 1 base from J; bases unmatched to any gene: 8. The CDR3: CASSPPAGAGTDTQYF. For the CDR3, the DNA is TGTGCCAGCAGTCCACCAGCGGGGGCCGGCACAGATACGCAGTATTTT. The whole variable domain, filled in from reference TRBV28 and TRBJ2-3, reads DVKVTQSSRYLVKRTGEKVFLECVQDMDHENMFWYRQDPGLGLRLIYFSYDVKMKEKGDIPEGYSVSREKKERFSLILESASTNQTSMYLCASSPPAGAGTDTQYFGPGTRLTVL.

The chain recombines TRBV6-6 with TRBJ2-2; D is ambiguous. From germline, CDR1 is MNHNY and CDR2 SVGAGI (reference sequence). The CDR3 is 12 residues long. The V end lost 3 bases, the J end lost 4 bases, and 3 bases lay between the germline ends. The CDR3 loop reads CASSYSTGELFF. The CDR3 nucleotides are TGTGCCAGCAGTTATAGCACCGGGGAGCTGTTTTTT.

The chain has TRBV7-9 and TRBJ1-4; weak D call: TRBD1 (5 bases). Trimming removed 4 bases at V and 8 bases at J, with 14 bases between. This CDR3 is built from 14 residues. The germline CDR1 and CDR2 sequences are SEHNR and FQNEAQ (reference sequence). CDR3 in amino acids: CASSSAGTREKLFF. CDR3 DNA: TGTGCCAGCAGCTCAGCCGGGACGAGGGAAAAACTGTTTTTT.

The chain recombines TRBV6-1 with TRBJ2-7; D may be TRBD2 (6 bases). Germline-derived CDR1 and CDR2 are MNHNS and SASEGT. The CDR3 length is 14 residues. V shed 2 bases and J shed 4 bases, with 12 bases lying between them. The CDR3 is CASSEIGGVYEQYF. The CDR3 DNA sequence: TGTGCCAGCAGTGAAATAGGAGGGGTATACGAGCAGTACTTC.

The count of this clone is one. The CDR3 DNA is TGTGCCAGCAGTTTTCACGGGAGCTCGGGCTATGAGCAGTTCTTC. Protein: CASSFHGSSGYEQFF. The chain uses TRBV28 and TRBJ2-1; D perhaps matches TRBD2 (6 bases). The CDR3 loop spans 15 amino acids. Germline CDR1 MDHEN, CDR2 SYDVKM. V was shortened by 3 bases and J by 8 bases, with 17 bases between the two germline ends.

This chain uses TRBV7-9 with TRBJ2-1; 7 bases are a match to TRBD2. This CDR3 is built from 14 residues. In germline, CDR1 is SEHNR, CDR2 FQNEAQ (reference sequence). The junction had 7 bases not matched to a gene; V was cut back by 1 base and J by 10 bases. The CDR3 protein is CASSLVAGASEQFF. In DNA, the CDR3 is TGTGCCAGCAGCTTAGTGGCGGGAGCTAGCGAGCAGTTCTTC. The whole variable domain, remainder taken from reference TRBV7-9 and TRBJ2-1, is DTGVSQNPRHKITKRGQNVTFRCDPISEHNRLYWYRQTLGQGPEFLTYFQNEAQLEKSRLLSDRFSAERPKGSFSTLEIQRTEQGDSAMYLCASSLVAGASEQFFGPGTRLTVL.